This entry is about one TCR beta chain. Unique molecular identifiers were added to individual cDNA molecules. TCRdb reanalysed the 5' RACE reads using MiXCR and keeps one entry per CDR3 protein. The repertoire includes tens of thousands of distinct CDR3 sequences, 9.1% of them detected once, and approximately 4% sits in the top ten. The data belong to a study of early T cells in non-severe SARS-CoV-2 infection. Study background: Bulk RNA from unsorted whole blood was sequenced; chains were unpaired.

The germline V gene encodes CDR1 MNHEY and CDR2 SMNVEV (reference sequence). Trimming shortened V by 4 bases and J by 1 base, and 14 bases separated the two germline ends. CDR3 length: 16 amino acids. The chain couples TRBV27 to TRBJ2-1; D is unresolved. Specimen: whole blood. This TCR was recovered from an adult who was a healthcare worker with PCR-confirmed SARS-CoV-2 infection or an uninfected control (not recorded which). The DNA for the CDR3 is TGTGCCAGCAGTTCCCGCCTTGGCGGTTCCTACAATGAGCAGTTCTTC. Amino acid sequence: CASSSRLGGSYNEQFF.